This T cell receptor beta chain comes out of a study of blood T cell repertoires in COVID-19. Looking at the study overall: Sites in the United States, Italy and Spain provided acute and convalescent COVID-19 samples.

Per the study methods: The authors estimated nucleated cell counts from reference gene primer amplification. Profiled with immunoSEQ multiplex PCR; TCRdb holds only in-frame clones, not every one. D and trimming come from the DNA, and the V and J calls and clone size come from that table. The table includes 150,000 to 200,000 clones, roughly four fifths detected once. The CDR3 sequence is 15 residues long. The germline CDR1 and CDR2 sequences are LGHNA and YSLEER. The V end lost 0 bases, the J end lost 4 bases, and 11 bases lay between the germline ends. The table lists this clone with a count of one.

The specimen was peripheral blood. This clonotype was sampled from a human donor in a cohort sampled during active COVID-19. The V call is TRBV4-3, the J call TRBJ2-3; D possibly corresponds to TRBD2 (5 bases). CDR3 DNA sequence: TGCGCCAGCAGCCAAGATCGGGGTGGGGCAGATACGCAGTATTTT. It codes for CASSQDRGGADTQYF.